The 14 T cell receptor beta chains presented below share a single source sample, sequenced in a study of lymphopenia after photon versus proton radiotherapy. Assay: immunoSEQ multiplex PCR; the TCRdb copy retains only in-frame clones and omits some. The data show around 2,700 clones, roughly 93% seen once. The sample here was peripheral blood, taken from a patient treated with photon-based radiotherapy. Every receptor here comes from a woman aged 70 to 79 with pancreatic cancer.

For the CDR3, the DNA is TGTGCCAGCAGCGAGAGGACAGGGGGCGGTTTCTTATCTGTCAATGAGCAGTTCTTC. It specifies CASSERTGGGFLSVNEQFF. V is TRBV9 and J is TRBJ2-1; 11 nucleotides align to TRBD1. V shed 3 bases and J 6 bases; nucleotides not matched to a gene: 17. Germline assignment: CDR1 SGDLS and CDR2 YYNGEE. The CDR3 runs 19 residues.

This chain joins TRBV18 and TRBJ2-7, with 9 bases matching TRBD2. Germline V lookup: CDR1 KGHSH, CDR2 LQKENI. Germline trimming cut 0 bases from V and 3 bases from J; bases unmatched to any gene: 9. There are 17 residues in the CDR3. The CDR3 DNA reads as TGTGCCAGCTCACCACCGGAGAAGGGGACTAGCAACTACGAGCAGTACTTC. It yields the protein CASSPPEKGTSNYEQYF.

The CDR3 reads CASSLNGLTQETQYF. The CDR3 nucleotides are TGTGCCAGCAGCTTAAATGGACTGACACAAGAGACCCAGTACTTC. The V and J genes are TRBV11-3 and TRBJ2-5; D may be TRBD2 (5 bases). Per the germline V gene, CDR1 is SGHNT and CDR2 is YENEEA. The V end lost 2 bases, the J end lost 2 bases, and 12 bases lay between the germline ends. This CDR3 spans 15 amino acids.

This rearrangement joins TRBV25-1 to TRBJ1-4; the D is unclear. Germline values: CDR1 MGHDK, CDR2 SYGVNS. The CDR3 sequence is 15 residues long. Trimming shortened V by 1 base and J by 7 bases, and 13 bases separated the two germline ends. The CDR3 reads CASSESARWGEKLFF. DNA for the CDR3: TGTGCCAGCAGTGAATCGGCACGTTGGGGTGAAAAACTGTTTTTT.

The chain employs TRBV6-6 and TRBJ2-7; D unresolved. Trimming took off 2 bases at V and 9 bases at J, with 14 bases between the two ends. Germline CDR1 reads MNHNY; CDR2 reads SVGAGI (reference sequence). CDR3 length: 13 amino acids. The CDR3 reads CASSYEFRGGQYF. The CDR3 DNA reads TGTGCCAGCAGTTACGAGTTCCGTGGCGGGCAGTACTTC.

This clone was recorded only once. The rearrangement links TRBV7-9 to TRBJ2-7; no firm D call. Germline V CDR1 and CDR2: SEHNR, FQNEAQ (reference sequence). The CDR3 has 14 amino acids. V lost 1 base and J 5 bases, leaving 12 bases between the germline ends. The CDR3 here is CASSLDNYFDEQYF. CDR3 DNA: TGTGCCAGCAGCTTAGACAACTACTTCGACGAGCAGTACTTC.

The chain is built from TRBV28 and TRBJ2-4; TRBD1 matches 7 bases. Germline loops: CDR1 MDHEN, CDR2 SYDVKM. The CDR3 loop spans 16 amino acids. Unmatched junction bases numbered 10, after V lost 6 bases and J lost 2 bases. This chain's CDR3 is CASSTIRQGTKNIQYF. The CDR3 nucleotides read TGTGCCAGCAGCACTATCCGACAGGGTACCAAAAACATTCAGTACTTC.

The gene calls are TRBV29-1 and TRBJ2-1; the D gene is possibly TRBD1 (6 bases). V lost 8 bases and J lost 10, with 15 bases in between. The germline V gene encodes CDR1 SQVTM and CDR2 ANQGSEA. The CDR3 loop spans 11 amino acids. The CDR3 region has the DNA TGCAGCTTCCGCAGGGGTTTAGAGCAGTTCTTC. Translating it yields CSFRRGLEQFF.

This sequence joins TRBV5-1 and TRBJ2-5; D is perhaps TRBD1 (6 bases). Germline V CDR1 and CDR2: SGHRS, YFSETQ. This CDR3 contains 13 residues. The ends were cut back, 4 bases at V and 2 bases at J, with 9 bases in the middle. The CDR3 sequence is CASSGTGQETQYF. In DNA, the CDR3 is TGCGCCAGCAGCGGAACAGGGCAAGAGACCCAGTACTTC.

V usage is TRBV28 and J usage is TRBJ2-1; TRBD2 is a possible D gene (5 bases). The CDR3 contains 14 residues. Germline values: CDR1 MDHEN, CDR2 SYDVKM. Between the trimmed V and J ends, which lost 5 bases and 6 bases, there was a span of 14 bases. The CDR3 region is CASSTRWAGNEQFF. The CDR3 nucleotides read TGTGCCAGCAGTACTCGTTGGGCGGGCAATGAGCAGTTCTTC.

The chain recombines TRBV21-1 with TRBJ2-5; no DNA check was done on the table's D call, TRBD1. TRBV21-1 is a pseudogene. The CDR3 sequence is 13 residues long. CDR3 sequence reads: CASSRGNRKTQYF. The CDR3 DNA reads as TGTGCCAGCAGCAGGGGCAATAGAAAGACCCAGTACTTC.

This clone was seen once. The gene calls are TRBV10-3 and TRBJ2-7; TRBD2 matches 13 bases. This CDR3 has 17 residues. From germline, CDR1 is ENHRY and CDR2 SYGVKD. J gave up 6 bases and V 2 bases, and 10 bases lay outside the gene matches. CDR3 sequence: CAISERDLGLAGTEQYF. The CDR3 nucleotides read TGTGCCATCAGTGAGAGGGACTTGGGACTAGCGGGAACCGAGCAGTACTTC.

This chain connects TRBV11-3 to TRBJ1-1; no definite D call. Germline assignment: CDR1 SGHNT and CDR2 YENEEA. The ends were cut back, 0 bases at V and 4 bases at J, with 9 bases in the middle. The CDR3 length is 14 residues. The CDR3 here is CASSLDEGSTEAFF. DNA of the CDR3: TGTGCCAGCAGCTTAGATGAAGGGAGCACTGAAGCTTTCTTT.

This sequence joins TRBV2 and TRBJ1-1, with D possibly TRBD1 on 5 matching bases. Between the trimmed V and J ends, which lost 7 bases and 11 bases, there was a span of 17 bases. The CDR3 has 12 residues. Looked up from germline, CDR1 is SNHLY and CDR2 is FYNNEI. The CDR3 loop reads CASIFDGGDAFF. The CDR3 DNA follows: TGTGCCAGCATTTTTGATGGGGGAGATGCTTTCTTT. The full variable domain, with the rest looked up from reference TRBV2 and TRBJ1-1, is EPEVTQTPSHQVTQMGQEVILRCVPISNHLYFYWYRQILGQKVEFLVSFYNNEISEKSEIFDDQFSVERPDGSNFTLKIRSTKLEDSAMYFCASIFDGGDAFFGQGTRLTVV.